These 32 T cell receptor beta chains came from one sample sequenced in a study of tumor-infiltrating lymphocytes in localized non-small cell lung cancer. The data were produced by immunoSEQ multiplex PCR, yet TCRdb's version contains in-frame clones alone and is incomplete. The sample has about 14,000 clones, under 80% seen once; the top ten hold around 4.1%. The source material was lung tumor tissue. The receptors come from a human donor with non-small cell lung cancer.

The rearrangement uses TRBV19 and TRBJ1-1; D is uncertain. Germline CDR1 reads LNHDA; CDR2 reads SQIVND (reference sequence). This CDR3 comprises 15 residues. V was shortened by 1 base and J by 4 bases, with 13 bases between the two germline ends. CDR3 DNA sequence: TGTGCCAGTAGTATAGTGTCAACCGGTATCACTGAAGCTTTCTTT. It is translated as CASSIVSTGITEAFF. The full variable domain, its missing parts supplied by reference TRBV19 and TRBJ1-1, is DGGITQSPKYLFRKEGQNVTLSCEQNLNHDAMYWYRQDPGQGLRLIYYSQIVNDFQKGDIAEGYSVSREKKESFPLTVTSAQKNPTAFYLCASSIVSTGITEAFFGQGTRLTVV.

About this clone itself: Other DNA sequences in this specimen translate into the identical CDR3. CDR3 in amino acids: CASSLGTSSYNEQFF. In DNA, the CDR3 is TGCGCCAGCAGCTTGGGGACCTCTTCCTACAATGAGCAGTTCTTC. V is TRBV5-1 and J is TRBJ2-1, with no clear D. CDR1 SGHRS and CDR2 YFSETQ come from the germline V gene. This CDR3 is built from 15 residues. The V and J ends lost 0 bases and 1 base respectively, with 8 bases between them.

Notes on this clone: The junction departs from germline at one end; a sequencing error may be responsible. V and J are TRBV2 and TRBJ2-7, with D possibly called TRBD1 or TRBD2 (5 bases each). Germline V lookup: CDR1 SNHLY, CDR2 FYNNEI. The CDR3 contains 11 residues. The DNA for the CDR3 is TGTGCCAGCAGTCCCCGCCGGGACCCAACCTTC. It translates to CASSPRRDPTF. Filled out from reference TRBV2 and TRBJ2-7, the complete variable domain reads EPEVTQTPSHQVTQMGQEVILRCVPISNHLYFYWYRQILGQKVEFLVSFYNNEISEKSEIFDDQFSVERPDGSNFTLKIRSTKLEDSAMYFCASSPRRDPTFGPGTRLTVT.

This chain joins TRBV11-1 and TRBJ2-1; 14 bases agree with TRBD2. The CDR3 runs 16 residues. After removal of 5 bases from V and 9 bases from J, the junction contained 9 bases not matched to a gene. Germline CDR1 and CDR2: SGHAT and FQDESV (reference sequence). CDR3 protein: CASSPGLAGGHSEQFF. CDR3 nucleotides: TGTGCCAGCAGCCCTGGACTAGCGGGGGGTCACAGTGAGCAGTTCTTC.

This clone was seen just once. The CDR3 loop is CASSQDQGTATNYGYTF. CDR3 in DNA: TGCGCCAGCAGCCAAGATCAGGGGACAGCAACTAACTATGGCTACACCTTC. The chain combines TRBV4-1 with TRBJ1-2; TRBD1 matches at 7 bases. Per germline, CDR1 MGHRA and CDR2 YSYEKL. CDR3 size: 17 residues. The J segment lost 0 bases and the V segment lost 0 bases, leaving 7 bases of the junction unmatched.

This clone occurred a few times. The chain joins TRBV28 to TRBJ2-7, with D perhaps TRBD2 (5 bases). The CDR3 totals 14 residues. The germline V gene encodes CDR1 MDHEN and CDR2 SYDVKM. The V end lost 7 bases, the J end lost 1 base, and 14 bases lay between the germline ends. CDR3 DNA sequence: TGTGCCAGCACCTTAGGACGGACTTCCTACGAGCAGTACTTC. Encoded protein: CASTLGRTSYEQYF.

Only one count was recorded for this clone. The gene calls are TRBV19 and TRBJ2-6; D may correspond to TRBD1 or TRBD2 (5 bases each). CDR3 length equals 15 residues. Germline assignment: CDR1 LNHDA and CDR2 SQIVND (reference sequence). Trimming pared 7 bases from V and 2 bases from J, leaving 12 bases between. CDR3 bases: TGTGCCAGTATCCAGGGACGGGCTGGGGCCAACGTCCTGACTTTC. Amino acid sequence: CASIQGRAGANVLTF.

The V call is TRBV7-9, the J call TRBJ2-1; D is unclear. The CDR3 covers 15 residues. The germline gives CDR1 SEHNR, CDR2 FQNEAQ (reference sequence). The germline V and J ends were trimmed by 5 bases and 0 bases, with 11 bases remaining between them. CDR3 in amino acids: CASSQTVSSYNEQFF. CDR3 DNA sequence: TGTGCCAGCAGCCAAACAGTCAGCTCCTACAATGAGCAGTTCTTC. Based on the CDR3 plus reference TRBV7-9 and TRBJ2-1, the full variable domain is DTGVSQNPRHKITKRGQNVTFRCDPISEHNRLYWYRQTLGQGPEFLTYFQNEAQLEKSRLLSDRFSAERPKGSFSTLEIQRTEQGDSAMYLCASSQTVSSYNEQFFGPGTRLTVL.

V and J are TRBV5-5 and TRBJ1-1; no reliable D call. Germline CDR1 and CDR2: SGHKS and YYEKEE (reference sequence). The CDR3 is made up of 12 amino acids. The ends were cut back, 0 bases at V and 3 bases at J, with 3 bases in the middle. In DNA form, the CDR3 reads TGTGCCAGCAGCTTGGCGTACACTGAAGCTTTCTTT. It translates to CASSLAYTEAFF.

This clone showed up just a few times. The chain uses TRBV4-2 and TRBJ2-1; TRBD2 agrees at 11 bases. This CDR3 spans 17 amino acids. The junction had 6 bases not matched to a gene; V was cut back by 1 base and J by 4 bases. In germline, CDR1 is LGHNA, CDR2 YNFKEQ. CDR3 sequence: CASSQGASGGKYNEQFF. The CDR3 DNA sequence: TGTGCCAGCAGCCAAGGGGCTAGCGGGGGGAAATACAATGAGCAGTTCTTC.

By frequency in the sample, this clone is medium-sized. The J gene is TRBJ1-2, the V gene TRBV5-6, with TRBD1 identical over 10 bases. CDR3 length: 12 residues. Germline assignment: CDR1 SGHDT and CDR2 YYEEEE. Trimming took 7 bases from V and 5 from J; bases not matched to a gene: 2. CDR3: CASGTGVYGYTF. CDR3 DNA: TGTGCCAGCGGGACAGGGGTTTATGGCTACACCTTC. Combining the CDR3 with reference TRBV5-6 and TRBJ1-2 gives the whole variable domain DAGVTQSPTHLIKTRGQQVTLRCSPKSGHDTVSWYQQALGQGPQFIFQYYEEEERQRGNFPDRFSGHQFPNYSSELNVNALLLGDSALYLCASGTGVYGYTFGSGTRLTVV.

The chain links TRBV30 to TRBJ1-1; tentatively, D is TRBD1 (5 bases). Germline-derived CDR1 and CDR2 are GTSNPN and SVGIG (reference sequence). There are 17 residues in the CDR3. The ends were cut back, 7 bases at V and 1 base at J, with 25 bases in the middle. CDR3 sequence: CASRAAAGGTKNTEAFF. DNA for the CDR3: TGTGCCTCGCGGGCCGCTGCTGGGGGAACCAAGAACACTGAAGCTTTCTTT. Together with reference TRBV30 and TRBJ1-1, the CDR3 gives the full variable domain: SQTIHQWPATLVQPVGSPLSLECTVEGTSNPNLYWYRQAAGRGLQLLFYSVGIGQISSEVPQNLSASRPQDRQFILSSKKLLLSDSGFYLCASRAAAGGTKNTEAFFGQGTRLTVV.

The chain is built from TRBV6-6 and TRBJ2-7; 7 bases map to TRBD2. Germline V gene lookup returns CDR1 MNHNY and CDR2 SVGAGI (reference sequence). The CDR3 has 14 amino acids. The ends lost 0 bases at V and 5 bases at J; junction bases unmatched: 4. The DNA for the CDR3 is TGTGCCAGCAGTTACTCGGGGAGGGCCCACGAGCAGTACTTC. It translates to CASSYSGRAHEQYF.

The CDR3 loop reads CASSPREGPHEQFF. As DNA, the CDR3 is TGTGCCAGCTCACCACGGGAGGGCCCCCATGAGCAGTTCTTC. The chain employs TRBV18 and TRBJ2-1; 7 bases are a match to TRBD2. Trimming took 1 base from V and 8 from J; bases not matched to a gene: 5. Germline V gives CDR1 KGHSH, CDR2 LQKENI. The CDR3 sequence is 14 residues long.

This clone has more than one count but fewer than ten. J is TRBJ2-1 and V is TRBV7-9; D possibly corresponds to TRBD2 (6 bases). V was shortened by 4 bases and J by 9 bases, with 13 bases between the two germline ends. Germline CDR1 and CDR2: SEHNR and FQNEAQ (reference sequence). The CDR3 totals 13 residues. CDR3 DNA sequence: TGTGCCAGCAGCTCCGCGGGGATACGTGAGCAGTTCTTC. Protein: CASSSAGIREQFF.

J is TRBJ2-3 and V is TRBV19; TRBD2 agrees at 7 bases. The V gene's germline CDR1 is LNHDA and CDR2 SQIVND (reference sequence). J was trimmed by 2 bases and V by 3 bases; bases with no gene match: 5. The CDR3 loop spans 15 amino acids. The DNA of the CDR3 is TGTGCCAGTAGTATGTGGCTAGCGGACACAGATACGCAGTATTTT. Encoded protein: CASSMWLADTDTQYF.

CDR3 sequence reads: CATSREGRSGNTIYF. The CDR3 DNA reads TGTGCCACCAGCAGAGAGGGCCGCTCTGGAAACACCATATATTTT. V and J are TRBV15 and TRBJ1-3; D gene uncertain. Germline loops: CDR1 LNHNV, CDR2 YYDKDF (reference sequence). The V end was cut by 0 bases, the J end by 0 bases, with 6 bases between. This CDR3 has 15 residues. The entire variable domain, with the rest obtained from reference TRBV15 and TRBJ1-3, is as follows: DAMVIQNPRYQVTQFGKPVTLSCSQTLNHNVMYWYQQKSSQAPKLLFHYYDKDFNNEADTPDNFQSRRPNTSFCFLDIRSPGLGDTAMYLCATSREGRSGNTIYFGEGSWLTVV.

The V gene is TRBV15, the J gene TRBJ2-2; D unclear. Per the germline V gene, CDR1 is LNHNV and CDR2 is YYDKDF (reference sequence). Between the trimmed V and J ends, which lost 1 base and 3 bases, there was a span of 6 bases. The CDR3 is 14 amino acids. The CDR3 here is CATSRGSDTGELFF. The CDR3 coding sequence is TGTGCCACCAGCAGAGGATCAGACACCGGGGAGCTGTTTTTT.

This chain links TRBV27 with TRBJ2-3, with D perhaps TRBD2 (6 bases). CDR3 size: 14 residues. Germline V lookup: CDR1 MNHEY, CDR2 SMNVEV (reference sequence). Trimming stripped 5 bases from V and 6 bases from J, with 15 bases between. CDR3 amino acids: CASSPRDRADTQYF. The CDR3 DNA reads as TGTGCCAGCAGTCCGCGGGACCGGGCGGATACGCAGTATTTT.

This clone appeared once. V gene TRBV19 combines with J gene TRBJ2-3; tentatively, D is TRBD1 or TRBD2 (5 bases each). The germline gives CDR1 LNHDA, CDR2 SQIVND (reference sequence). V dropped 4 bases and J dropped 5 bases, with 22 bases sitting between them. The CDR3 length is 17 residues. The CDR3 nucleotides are TGTGCCAGTAGTAAACCCGGGACCCTCCGGAGAGAAGATACGCAGTATTTT. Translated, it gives CASSKPGTLRREDTQYF.

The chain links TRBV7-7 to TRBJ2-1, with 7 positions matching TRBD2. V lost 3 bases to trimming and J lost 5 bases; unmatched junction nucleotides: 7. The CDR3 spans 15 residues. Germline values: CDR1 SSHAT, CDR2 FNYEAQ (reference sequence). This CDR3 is CASSLGQAGDNEQFF. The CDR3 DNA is TGTGCCAGCAGCTTGGGCCAGGCGGGAGACAATGAGCAGTTCTTC. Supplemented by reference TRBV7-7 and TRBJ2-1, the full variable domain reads GAGVSQSPRYKVTKRGQDVTLRCDPISSHATLYWYQQALGQGPEFLTYFNYEAQPDKSGLPSDRFSAERPEGSISTLTIQRTEQRDSAMYRCASSLGQAGDNEQFFGPGTRLTVL.

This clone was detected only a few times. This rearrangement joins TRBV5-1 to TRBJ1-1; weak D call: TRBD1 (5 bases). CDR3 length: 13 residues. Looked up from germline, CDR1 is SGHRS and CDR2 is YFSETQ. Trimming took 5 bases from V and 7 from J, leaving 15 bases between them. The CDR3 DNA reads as TGCGCCAGCAGGGTCGACAGAGACCGTGAAGCTTTCTTT. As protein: CASRVDRDREAFF.

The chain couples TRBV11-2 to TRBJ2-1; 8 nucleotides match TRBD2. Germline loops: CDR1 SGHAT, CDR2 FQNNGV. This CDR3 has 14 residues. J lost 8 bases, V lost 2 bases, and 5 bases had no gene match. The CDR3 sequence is CASSLTGGRYEQFF. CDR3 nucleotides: TGTGCCAGCAGCTTAACGGGAGGGCGGTATGAGCAGTTCTTC.

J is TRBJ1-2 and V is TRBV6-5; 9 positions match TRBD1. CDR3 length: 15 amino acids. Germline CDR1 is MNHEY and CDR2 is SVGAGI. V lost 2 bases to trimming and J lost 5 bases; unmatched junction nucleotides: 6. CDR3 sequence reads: CASSYNHRGRYGYTF. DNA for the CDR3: TGTGCCAGCAGTTACAATCACAGGGGGCGATATGGCTACACCTTC.

Here the CDR3 DNA reads TGTGCCAGTAGTATTCGAGGAGGGACTGCTGACAATCAGCCCCAGCATTTT. Amino acid sequence: CASSIRGGTADNQPQHF. The J gene is TRBJ1-5, the V gene TRBV19; possibly TRBD1 for D (5 bases). Germline V gives CDR1 LNHDA, CDR2 SQIVND (reference sequence). The CDR3 loop spans 17 amino acids. V shed 3 bases and J shed 3 bases, with 18 bases lying between them. Combining the CDR3 with reference TRBV19 and TRBJ1-5 gives the whole variable domain DGGITQSPKYLFRKEGQNVTLSCEQNLNHDAMYWYRQDPGQGLRLIYYSQIVNDFQKGDIAEGYSVSREKKESFPLTVTSAQKNPTAFYLCASSIRGGTADNQPQHFGDGTRLSIL.

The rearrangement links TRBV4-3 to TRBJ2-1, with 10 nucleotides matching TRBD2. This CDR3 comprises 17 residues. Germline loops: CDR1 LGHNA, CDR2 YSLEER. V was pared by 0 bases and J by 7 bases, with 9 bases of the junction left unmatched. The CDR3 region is CASSQDTSGGAWNEQFF. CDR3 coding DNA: TGCGCCAGCAGCCAAGATACCAGCGGGGGGGCATGGAATGAGCAGTTCTTC.

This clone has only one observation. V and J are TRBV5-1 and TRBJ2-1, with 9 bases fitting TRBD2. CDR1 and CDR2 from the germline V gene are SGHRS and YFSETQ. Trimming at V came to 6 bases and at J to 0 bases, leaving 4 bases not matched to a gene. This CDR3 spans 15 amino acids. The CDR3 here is CASTSSGISYNEQFF. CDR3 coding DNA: TGCGCCAGCACCTCTAGCGGGATCTCCTACAATGAGCAGTTCTTC.

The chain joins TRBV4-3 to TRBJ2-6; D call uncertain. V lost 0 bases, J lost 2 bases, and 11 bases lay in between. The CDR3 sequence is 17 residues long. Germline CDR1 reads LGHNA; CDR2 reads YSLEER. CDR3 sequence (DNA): TGCGCCAGCAGCCAAGATTTACAGAACGCTGGGGCCAACGTCCTGACTTTC. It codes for CASSQDLQNAGANVLTF.

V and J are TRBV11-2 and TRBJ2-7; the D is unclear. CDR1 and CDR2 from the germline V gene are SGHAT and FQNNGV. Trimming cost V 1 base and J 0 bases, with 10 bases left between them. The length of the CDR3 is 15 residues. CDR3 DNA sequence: TGTGCCAGCAGCTTAGGGCCAGGAAGCTCCTACGAGCAGTACTTC. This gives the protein CASSLGPGSSYEQYF.

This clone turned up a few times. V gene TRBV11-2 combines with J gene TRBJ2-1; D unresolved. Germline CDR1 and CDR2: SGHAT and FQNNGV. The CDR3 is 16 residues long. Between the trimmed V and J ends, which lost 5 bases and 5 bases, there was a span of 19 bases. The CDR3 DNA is TGTGCCAGCAGCCCACACTACCTTACCCCCAACAATGAGCAGTTCTTC. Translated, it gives CASSPHYLTPNNEQFF.

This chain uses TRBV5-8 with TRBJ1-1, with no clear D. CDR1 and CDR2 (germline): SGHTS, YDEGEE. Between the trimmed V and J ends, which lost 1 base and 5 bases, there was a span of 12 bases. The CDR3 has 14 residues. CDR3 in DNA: TGTGCCAGCAGCTTGTCAAGGAGAGGGACTGAAGCTTTCTTT. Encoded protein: CASSLSRRGTEAFF.

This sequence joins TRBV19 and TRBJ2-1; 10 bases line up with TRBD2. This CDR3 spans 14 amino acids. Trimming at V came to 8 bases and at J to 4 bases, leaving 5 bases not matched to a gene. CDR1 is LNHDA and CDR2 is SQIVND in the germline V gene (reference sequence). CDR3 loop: CASLAGAGYNEQFF. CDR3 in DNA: TGTGCCAGTCTAGCGGGAGCGGGATACAATGAGCAGTTCTTC.